The clone carrying this T cell receptor beta chain was seen a few times. This entry comes from a study of spatial heterogeneity in lung cancer. Study in general: Available follow-up PBMC samples were sequenced, at a median of roughly two years post-resection.

TCR cDNA molecules each had a unique molecular identifier. MiXCR, applied by TCRdb to the 5' RACE reads, yields one record per CDR3 protein. In the table there are some 16,000 distinct CDR3 sequences, about 20% of which are singletons. Trimming pared 8 bases from V and 6 bases from J, leaving 9 bases between. Germline CDR1 is LGHNA and CDR2 is YNFKEQ. CDR3 length equals 11 residues. Time point given: blood at routine non-recurrence follow-up after resection. The sequence was collected from a male donor with early-stage non-small cell lung cancer. The chain has TRBV4-2 and TRBJ2-3; D unclear. This specimen consisted of PBMCs, obtained at follow-up. The CDR3 bases are TGTGCCAGCGGTTCGAGGGATACGCAGTATTTT. Protein sequence: CASGSRDTQYF.